The sequence of this TCR beta chain was determined in a study of T cell responses to AZD1222 COVID-19 vaccine. Findings of the study overall: Just a handful of people given AZD1222 tested seropositive at baseline. Regions left unmutated in variants are reportedly the target of nearly half of spike-specific TCRs. Sampled repertoires all dated from after the peak T cell response.

Note on this clone: Its antigen is undetermined.

Generated by immunoSEQ multiplex PCR, the TCRdb table keeps only in-frame clones and is missing some. The data show under 150,000 clones, over 90% seen once. The input for sequencing was peripheral blood, taken on day 0 of AZD1222 vaccination. The receptor was derived from an adult in good health.

CDR3 sequence reads: CASSRGGGGLYGYTF. The CDR3 DNA is TGTGCCAGCAGTCGAGGTGGAGGGGGCCTCTATGGCTACACCTTC. V usage is TRBV27 and J usage is TRBJ1-2; TRBD1 matches 7 bases. Germline V lookup: CDR1 MNHEY, CDR2 SMNVEV (reference sequence). The CDR3 is made up of 15 amino acids. V lost 5 bases, J lost 4 bases, and 10 bases stayed unmatched.